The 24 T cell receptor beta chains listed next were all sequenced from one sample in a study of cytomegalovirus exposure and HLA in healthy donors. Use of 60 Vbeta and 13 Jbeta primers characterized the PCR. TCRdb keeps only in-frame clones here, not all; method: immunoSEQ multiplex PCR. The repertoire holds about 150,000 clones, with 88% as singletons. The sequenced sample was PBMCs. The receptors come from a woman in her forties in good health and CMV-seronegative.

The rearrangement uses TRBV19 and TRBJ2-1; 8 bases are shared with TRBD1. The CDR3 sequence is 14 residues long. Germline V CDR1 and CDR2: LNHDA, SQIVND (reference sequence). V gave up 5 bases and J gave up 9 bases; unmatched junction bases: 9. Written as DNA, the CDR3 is TGTGCCAGTAGTCGAGGACAGGGCTTGCTTGAGCAGTTCTTC. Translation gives CASSRGQGLLEQFF.

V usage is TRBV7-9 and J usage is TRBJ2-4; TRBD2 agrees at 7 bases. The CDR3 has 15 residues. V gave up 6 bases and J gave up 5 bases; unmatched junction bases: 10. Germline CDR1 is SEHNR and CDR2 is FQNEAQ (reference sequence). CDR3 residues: CASRGWGLTENIQYF. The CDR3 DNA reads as TGTGCCAGCAGGGGTTGGGGACTAACGGAAAACATTCAGTACTTC.

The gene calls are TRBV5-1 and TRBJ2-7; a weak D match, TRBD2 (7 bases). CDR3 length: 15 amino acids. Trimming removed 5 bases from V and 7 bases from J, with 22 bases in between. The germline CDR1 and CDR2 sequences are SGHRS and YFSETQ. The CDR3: CASRRGGLGAGEQYF. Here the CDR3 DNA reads TGCGCCAGCAGGAGGGGGGGGTTAGGAGCCGGGGAGCAGTACTTC.

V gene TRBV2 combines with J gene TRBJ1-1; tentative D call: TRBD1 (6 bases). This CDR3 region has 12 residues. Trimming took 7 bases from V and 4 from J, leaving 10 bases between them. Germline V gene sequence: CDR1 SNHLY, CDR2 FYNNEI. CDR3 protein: CASMGAGTEAFF. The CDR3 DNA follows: TGTGCCAGCATGGGGGCAGGCACTGAAGCTTTCTTT.

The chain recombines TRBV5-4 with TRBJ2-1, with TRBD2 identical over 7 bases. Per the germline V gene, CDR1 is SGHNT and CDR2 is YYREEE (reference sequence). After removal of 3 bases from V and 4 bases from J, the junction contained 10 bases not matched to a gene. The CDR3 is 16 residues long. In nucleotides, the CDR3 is TGTGCCAGCAGCTCCACAGGAGCGGGACGGTACAATGAGCAGTTCTTC. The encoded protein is CASSSTGAGRYNEQFF.

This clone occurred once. The CDR3: CASSVRSTDTQYF. Here the CDR3 DNA reads TGTGCCAGCAGCGTACGTAGCACAGATACGCAGTATTTT. The chain joins TRBV9 to TRBJ2-3; D is uncertain. Trimming shortened V by 1 base and J by 0 bases, and 3 bases separated the two germline ends. There are 13 residues in the CDR3. CDR1 and CDR2 from the germline V gene are SGDLS and YYNGEE.

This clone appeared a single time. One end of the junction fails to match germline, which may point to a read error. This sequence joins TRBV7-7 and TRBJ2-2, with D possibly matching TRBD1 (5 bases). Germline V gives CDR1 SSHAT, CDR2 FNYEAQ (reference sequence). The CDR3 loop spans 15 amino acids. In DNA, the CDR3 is TGTGCTAGCAGCCCCGGACACCTGAACACCGGGGAGCTGTTTTTT. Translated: CASSPGHLNTGELFF.

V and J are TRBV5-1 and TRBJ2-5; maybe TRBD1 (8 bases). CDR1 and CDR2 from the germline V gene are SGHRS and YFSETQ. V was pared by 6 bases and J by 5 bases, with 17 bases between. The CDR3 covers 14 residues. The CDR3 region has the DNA TGCGCCAGCAAAAACCCACAGGGGGGGGAGACCCAGTACTTC. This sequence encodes CASKNPQGGETQYF.

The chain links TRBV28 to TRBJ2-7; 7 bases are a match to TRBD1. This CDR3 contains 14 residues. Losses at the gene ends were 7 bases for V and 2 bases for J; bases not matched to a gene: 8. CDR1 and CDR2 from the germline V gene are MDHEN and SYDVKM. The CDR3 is CASTTGVHTYEQYF. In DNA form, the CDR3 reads TGTGCCAGCACTACAGGGGTACACACCTACGAGCAGTACTTC.

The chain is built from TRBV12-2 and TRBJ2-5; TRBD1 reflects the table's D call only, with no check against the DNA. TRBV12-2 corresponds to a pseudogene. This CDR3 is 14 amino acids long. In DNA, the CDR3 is TGTGCAAGTCCCAAAGGACACGGTGTCGAGACCCAGTACTTC. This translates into CASPKGHGVETQYF.

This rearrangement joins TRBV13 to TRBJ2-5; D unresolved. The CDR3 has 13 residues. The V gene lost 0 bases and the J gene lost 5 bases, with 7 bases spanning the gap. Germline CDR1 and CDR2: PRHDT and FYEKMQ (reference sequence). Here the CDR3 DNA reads TGTGCCAGCAGCTTAGGAGTAGTGGAGACCCAGTACTTC. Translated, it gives CASSLGVVETQYF.

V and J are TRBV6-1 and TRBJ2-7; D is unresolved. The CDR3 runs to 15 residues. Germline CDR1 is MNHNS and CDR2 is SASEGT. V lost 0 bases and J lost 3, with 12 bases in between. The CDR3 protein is CASSEAPAFVYEQYF. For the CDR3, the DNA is TGTGCCAGCAGTGAAGCCCCCGCGTTTGTCTACGAGCAGTACTTC.

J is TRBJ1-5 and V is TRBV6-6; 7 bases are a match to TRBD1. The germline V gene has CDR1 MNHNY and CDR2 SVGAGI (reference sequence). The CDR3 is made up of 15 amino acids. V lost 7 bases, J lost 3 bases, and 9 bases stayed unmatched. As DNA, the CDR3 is TGTGCCAGCAAACCCGGGACAGCGCACAATCAGCCCCAGCATTTT. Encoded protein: CASKPGTAHNQPQHF.

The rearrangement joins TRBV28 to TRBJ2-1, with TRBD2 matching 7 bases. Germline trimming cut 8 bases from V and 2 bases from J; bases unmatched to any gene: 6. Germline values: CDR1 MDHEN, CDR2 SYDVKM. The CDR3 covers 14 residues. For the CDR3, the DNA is TGTGCCAGCCTGGGGGGGGATACCTACAATGAGCAGTTCTTC. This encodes CASLGGDTYNEQFF.

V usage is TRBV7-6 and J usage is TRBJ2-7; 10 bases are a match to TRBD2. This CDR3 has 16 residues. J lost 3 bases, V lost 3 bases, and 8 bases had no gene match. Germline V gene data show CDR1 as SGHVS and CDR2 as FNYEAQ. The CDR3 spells CASSFSGIAGGYEQYF. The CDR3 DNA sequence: TGTGCCAGCAGCTTCTCCGGAATAGCGGGAGGCTACGAGCAGTACTTC.

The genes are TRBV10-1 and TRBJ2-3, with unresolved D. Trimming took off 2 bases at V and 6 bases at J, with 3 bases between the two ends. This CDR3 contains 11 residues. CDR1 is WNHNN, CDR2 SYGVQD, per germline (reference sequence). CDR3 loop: CASSEGDTQYF. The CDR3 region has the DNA TGCGCCAGCAGTGAGGGCGATACGCAGTATTTT.

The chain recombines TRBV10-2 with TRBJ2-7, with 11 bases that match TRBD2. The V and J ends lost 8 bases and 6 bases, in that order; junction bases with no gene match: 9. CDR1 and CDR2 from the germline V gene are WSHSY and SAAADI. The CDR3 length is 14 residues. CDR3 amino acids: CASGEGTSGLEQYF. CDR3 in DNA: TGCGCCAGCGGGGAAGGGACTAGCGGTCTCGAGCAGTACTTC.

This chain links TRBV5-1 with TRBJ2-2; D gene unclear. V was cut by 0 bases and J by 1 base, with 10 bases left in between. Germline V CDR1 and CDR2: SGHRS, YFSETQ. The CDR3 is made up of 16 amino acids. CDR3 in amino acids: CASSLEFLGNTGELFF. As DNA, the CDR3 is TGCGCCAGCAGCTTGGAATTCCTAGGGAACACCGGGGAGCTGTTTTTT.

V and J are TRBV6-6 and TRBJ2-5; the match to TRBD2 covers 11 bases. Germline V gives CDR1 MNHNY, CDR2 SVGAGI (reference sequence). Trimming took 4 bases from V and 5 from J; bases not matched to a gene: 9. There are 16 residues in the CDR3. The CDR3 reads CASSSKLAGDFETQYF. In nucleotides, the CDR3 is TGTGCCAGCAGTTCCAAACTAGCGGGAGATTTTGAGACCCAGTACTTC.

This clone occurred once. The CDR3 DNA reads as TGTGCCAGCAGTTGGTTGCTAGCGGGATGGTACGAGCAGTACTTC. Residues: CASSWLLAGWYEQYF. The gene calls are TRBV6-1 and TRBJ2-7, with 9 nucleotides matching TRBD2. V was clipped by 5 bases and J by 4 bases; unmatched bases: 9. Germline V CDR1 and CDR2: MNHNS, SASEGT. There are 15 residues in the CDR3.

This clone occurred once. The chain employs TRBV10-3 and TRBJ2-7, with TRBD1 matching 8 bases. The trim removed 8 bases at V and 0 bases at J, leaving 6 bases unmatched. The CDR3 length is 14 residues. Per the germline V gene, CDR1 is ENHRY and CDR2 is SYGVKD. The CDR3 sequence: CAIRGQGDSYEQYF. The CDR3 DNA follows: TGTGCCATCCGAGGACAGGGTGACTCCTACGAGCAGTACTTC.

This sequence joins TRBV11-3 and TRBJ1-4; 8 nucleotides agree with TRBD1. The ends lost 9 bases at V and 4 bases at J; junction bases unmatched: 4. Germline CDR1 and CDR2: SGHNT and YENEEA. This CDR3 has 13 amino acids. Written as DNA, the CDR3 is TGTGCCAGTCAGGGGGCGGATAATGAAAAACTGTTTTTT. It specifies CASQGADNEKLFF.

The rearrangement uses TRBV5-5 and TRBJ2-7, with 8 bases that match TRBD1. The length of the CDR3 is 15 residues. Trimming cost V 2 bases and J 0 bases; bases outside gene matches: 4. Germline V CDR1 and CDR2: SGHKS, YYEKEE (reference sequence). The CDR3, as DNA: TGTGCCAGCAGCTTCGGACAGGGTCACTCCTACGAGCAGTACTTC. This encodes CASSFGQGHSYEQYF. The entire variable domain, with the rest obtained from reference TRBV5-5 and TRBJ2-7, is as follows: DAGVTQSPTHLIKTRGQQVTLRCSPISGHKSVSWYQQVLGQGPQFIFQYYEKEERGRGNFPDRFSARQFPNYSSELNVNALLLGDSALYLCASSFGQGHSYEQYFGPGTRLTVT.

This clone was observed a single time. CDR3 sequence (DNA): TGTGCCAGCTCCCACGGACAGGTTCAAACTAACTATGGCTACACCTTC. This gives the protein CASSHGQVQTNYGYTF. This rearrangement joins TRBV18 to TRBJ1-2; 7 bases are shared with TRBD1. Trimming removed 6 bases from V and 0 bases from J; junction bases left unmatched: 10. This CDR3 region has 16 residues. Germline CDR1 is KGHSH and CDR2 is LQKENI.